This T cell receptor beta chain was recorded in a study of T-cell memory formation after mild COVID-19. TCR alpha and TCR beta cDNA libraries carrying sample barcodes and UMIs came from 5'RACE with constant-segment primers. TCRdb independently ran MiXCR on the 5' RACE reads; one entry per CDR3 protein. This repertoire shows about 110,000 distinct CDR3 sequences, roughly a sixth found once; its top ten account for 5% to 7%. Many counts were recorded for this clonotype. Its target is not known. Study results and limitations: Whereas later expanders leaned CD4+, clones contracting day 15 to 85 showed a balanced CD4/CD8 makeup.

The receptor comes from a man younger than 30 who had mild COVID-19 (a few samples of this study predate the infection). Cell type and time point are not known. The specimen sequenced was PBMCs or a T cell subset sorted from them (not recorded which).

The CDR3 DNA is TGTGCCAGCTCACCACTGGCGGACAGGCGTAATGAAAAACTGTTTTTT. It codes for CASSPLADRRNEKLFF. V and J are TRBV18 and TRBJ1-4; TRBD1 matches at 7 bases. From germline, CDR1 is KGHSH and CDR2 LQKENI. The CDR3 extends over 16 amino acids. Unmatched junction bases numbered 6, after V lost 1 base and J lost 4 bases.